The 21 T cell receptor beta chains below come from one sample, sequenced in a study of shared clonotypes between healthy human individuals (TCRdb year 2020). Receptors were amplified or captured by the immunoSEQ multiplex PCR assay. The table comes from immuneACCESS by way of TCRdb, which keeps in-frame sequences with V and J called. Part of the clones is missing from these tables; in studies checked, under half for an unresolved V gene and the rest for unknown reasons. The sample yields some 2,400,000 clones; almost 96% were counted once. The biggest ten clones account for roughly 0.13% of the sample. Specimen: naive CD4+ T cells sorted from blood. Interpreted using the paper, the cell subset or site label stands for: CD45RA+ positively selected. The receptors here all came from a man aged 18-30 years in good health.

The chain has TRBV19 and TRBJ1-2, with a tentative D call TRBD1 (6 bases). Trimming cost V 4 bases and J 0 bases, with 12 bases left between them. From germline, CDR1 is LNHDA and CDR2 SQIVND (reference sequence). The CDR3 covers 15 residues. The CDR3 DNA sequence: TGTGCCAGTAGTAACGCAGGGGCAACTAACTATGGCTACACCTTC. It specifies CASSNAGATNYGYTF.

The DNA for the CDR3 is TGCAGTCCCTTTAACACTGAAGCTTTCTTT. Translating gives CSPFNTEAFF. The chain combines TRBV20-1 with TRBJ1-1; D unresolved. The germline CDR1 and CDR2 sequences are DFQATT and SNEGSKA (reference sequence). There are 10 residues in the CDR3. Trimming pared 8 bases from V and 2 bases from J, leaving 6 bases between.

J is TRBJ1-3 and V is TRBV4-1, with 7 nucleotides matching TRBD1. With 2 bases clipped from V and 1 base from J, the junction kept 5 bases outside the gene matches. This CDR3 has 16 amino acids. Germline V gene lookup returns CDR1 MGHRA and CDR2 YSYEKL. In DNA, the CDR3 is TGCGCCAGCAGCCAACCCCGACAGGGTTCTGGAAACACCATATATTTT. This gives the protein CASSQPRQGSGNTIYF.

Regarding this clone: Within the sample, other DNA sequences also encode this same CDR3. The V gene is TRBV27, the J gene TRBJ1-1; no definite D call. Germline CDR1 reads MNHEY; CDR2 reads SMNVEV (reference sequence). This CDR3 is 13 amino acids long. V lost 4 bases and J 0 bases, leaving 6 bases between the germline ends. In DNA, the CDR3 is TGTGCCAGCAGTTGGCGGCTGAACACTGAAGCTTTCTTT. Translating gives CASSWRLNTEAFF.

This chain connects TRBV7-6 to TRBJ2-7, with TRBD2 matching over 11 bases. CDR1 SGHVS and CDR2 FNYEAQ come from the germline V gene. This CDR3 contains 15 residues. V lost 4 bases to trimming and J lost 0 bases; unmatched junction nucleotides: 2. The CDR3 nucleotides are TGTGCCAGCAGCTCTACTAGCGGGGGCTCCTACGAGCAGTACTTC. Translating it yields CASSSTSGGSYEQYF.

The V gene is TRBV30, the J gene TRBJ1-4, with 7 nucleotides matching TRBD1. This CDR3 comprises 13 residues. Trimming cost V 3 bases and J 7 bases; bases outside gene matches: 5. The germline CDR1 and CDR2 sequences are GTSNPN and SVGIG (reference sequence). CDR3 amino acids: CAWRQNRGEKLFF. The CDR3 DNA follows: TGTGCCTGGAGACAAAACAGGGGTGAAAAACTGTTTTTT.

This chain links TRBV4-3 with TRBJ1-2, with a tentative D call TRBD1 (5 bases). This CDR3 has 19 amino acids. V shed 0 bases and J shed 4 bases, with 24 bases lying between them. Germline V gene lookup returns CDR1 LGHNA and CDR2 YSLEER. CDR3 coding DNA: TGCGCCAGCAGCCAAGAGTCGTCGGGAAACAGGTACGCCGGCTATGGCTACACCTTC. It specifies CASSQESSGNRYAGYGYTF.

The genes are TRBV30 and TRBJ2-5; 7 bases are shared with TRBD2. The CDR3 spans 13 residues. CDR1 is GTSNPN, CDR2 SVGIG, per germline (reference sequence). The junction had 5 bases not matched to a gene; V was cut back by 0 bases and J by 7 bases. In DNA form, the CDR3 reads TGTGCCTGGAGTGTATATATAGCGGGGACCCAGTACTTC. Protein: CAWSVYIAGTQYF. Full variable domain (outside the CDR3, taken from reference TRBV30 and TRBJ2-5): SQTIHQWPATLVQPVGSPLSLECTVEGTSNPNLYWYRQAAGRGLQLLFYSVGIGQISSEVPQNLSASRPQDRQFILSSKKLLLSDSGFYLCAWSVYIAGTQYFGPGTRLLVL.

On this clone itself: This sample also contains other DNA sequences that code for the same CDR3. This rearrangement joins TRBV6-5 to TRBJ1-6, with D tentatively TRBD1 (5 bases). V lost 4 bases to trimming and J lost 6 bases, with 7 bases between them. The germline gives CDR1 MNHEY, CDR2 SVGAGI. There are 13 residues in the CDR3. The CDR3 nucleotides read TGTGCCAGCAGTTCGACAGCTAATTCACCCCTCCACTTT. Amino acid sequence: CASSSTANSPLHF.

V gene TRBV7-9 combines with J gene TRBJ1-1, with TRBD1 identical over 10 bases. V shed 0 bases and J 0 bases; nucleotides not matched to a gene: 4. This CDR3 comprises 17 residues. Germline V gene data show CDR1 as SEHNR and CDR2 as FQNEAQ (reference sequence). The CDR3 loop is CASSLATGGVLNTEAFF. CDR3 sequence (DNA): TGTGCCAGCAGCTTAGCGACAGGGGGCGTCCTGAACACTGAAGCTTTCTTT.

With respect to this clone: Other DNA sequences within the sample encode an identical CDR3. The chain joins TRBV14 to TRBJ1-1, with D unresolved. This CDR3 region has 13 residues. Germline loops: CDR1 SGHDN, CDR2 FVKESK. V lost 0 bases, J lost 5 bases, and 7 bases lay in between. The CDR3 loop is CASSQERGTEAFF. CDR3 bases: TGTGCCAGCAGCCAAGAACGGGGAACTGAAGCTTTCTTT.

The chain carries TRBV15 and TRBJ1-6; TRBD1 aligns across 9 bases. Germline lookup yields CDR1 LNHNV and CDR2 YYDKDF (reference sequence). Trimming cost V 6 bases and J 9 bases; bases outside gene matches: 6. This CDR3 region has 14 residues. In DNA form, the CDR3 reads TGTGCCACCAGTGGACAGGGGTGGGGTTCACCCCTCCACTTT. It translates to CATSGQGWGSPLHF. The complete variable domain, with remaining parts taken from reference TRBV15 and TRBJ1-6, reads DAMVIQNPRYQVTQFGKPVTLSCSQTLNHNVMYWYQQKSSQAPKLLFHYYDKDFNNEADTPDNFQSRRPNTSFCFLDIRSPGLGDTAMYLCATSGQGWGSPLHFGNGTRLTVT.

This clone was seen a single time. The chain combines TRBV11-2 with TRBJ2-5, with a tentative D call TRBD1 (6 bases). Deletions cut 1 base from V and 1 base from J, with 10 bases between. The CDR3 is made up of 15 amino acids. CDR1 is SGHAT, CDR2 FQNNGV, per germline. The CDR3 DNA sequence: TGTGCCAGCAGCTTAGGCAGGGGCATCCAAGAGACCCAGTACTTC. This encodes CASSLGRGIQETQYF.

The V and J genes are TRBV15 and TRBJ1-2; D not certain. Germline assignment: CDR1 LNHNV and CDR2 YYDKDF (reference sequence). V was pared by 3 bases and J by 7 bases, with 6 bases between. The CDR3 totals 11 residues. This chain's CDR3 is CATSSDAGYTF. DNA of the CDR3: TGTGCCACCAGCAGCGACGCTGGCTACACCTTC.

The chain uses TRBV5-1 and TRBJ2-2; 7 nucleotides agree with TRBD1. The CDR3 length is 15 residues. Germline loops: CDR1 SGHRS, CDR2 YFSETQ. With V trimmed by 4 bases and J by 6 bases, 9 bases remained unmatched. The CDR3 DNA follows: TGCGCCAGCAGCACCACAGGGGTCCCCCCCGGGGAGCTGTTTTTT. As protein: CASSTTGVPPGELFF.

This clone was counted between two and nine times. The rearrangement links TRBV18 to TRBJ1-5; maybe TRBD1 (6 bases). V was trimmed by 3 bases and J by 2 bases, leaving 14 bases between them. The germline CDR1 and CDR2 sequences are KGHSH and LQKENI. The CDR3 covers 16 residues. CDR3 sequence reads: CASSPSGRGGNQPQHF. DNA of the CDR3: TGTGCCAGCTCACCTAGCGGCAGGGGTGGCAATCAGCCCCAGCATTTT.

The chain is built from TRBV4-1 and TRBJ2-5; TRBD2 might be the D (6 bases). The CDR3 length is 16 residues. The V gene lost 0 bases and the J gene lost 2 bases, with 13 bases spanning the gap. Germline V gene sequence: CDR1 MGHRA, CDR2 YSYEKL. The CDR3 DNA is TGCGCCAGCAGCCAAGAGCCTTGGCGGGGACAAGAGACCCAGTACTTC. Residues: CASSQEPWRGQETQYF.

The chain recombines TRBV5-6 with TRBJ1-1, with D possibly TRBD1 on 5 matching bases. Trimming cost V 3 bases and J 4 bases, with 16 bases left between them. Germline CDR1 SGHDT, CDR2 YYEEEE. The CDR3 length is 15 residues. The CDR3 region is CASSSDGGGSTEAFF. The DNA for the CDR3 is TGTGCCAGCAGCTCGGACGGGGGAGGGTCCACTGAAGCTTTCTTT.

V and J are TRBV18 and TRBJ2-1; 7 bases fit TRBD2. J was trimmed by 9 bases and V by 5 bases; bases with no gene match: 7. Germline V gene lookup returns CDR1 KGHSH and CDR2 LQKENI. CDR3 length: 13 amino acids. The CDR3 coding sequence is TGTGCCAGCTCAGAATCAATAGCGGGTGAGCAGTTCTTC. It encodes CASSESIAGEQFF.

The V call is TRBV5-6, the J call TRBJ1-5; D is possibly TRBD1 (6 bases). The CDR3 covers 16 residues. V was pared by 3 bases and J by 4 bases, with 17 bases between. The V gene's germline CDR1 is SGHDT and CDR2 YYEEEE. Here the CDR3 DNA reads TGTGCCAGCAGCTCGACAGGTCGCTGGCAAAATCAGCCCCAGCATTTT. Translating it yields CASSSTGRWQNQPQHF.

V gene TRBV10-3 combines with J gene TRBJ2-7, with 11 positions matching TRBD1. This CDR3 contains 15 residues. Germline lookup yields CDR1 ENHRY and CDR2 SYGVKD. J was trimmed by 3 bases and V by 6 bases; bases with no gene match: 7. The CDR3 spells CAIRDRGQGYYEQYF. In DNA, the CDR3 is TGTGCCATCAGGGACAGGGGGCAGGGATACTACGAGCAGTACTTC.